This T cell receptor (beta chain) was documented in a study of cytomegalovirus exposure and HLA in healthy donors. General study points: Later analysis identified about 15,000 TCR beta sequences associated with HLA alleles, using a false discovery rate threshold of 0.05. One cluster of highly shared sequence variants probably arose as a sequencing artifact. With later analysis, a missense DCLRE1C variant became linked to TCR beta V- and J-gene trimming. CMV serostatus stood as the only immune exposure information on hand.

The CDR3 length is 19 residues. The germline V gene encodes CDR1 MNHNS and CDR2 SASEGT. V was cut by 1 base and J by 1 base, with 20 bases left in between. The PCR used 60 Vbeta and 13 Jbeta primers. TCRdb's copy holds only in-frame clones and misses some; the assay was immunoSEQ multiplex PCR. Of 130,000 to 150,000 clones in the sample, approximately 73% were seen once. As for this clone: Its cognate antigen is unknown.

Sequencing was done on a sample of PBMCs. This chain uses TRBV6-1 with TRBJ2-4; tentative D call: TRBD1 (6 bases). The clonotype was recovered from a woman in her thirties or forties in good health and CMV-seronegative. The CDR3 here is CASSEDGRTAGPAKNIQYF. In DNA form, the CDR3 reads TGTGCCAGCAGTGAAGACGGTCGGACAGCCGGCCCGGCCAAAAACATTCAGTACTTC.